Presented here are 18 T cell receptor beta chains from one specimen sequenced in a study of OX40 agonist ivuxolimab in advanced cancers. Measured with immunoSEQ multiplex PCR; TCRdb has only the in-frame clones, and not every one. The repertoire holds about 80,000 clones, with 80% to 95% as singletons. The sequencing used CD4+ or CD8+ T cells sorted from blood, collected in a trial of the OX40 agonist ivuxolimab. The receptors shown here come from an adult with an advanced solid tumor such as melanoma, head and neck, liver or kidney cancer.

The count of this clone is one. The chain joins TRBV10-1 to TRBJ2-3; D gene unclear. The CDR3 is 13 residues long. Trimming removed 0 bases at V and 10 bases at J, with 11 bases between. Germline-derived CDR1 and CDR2 are WNHNN and SYGVQD (reference sequence). Here the CDR3 DNA reads TGCGCCAGCAGTGAGTCGAGTCCGCGCGCGCAGTATTTT. Amino acid sequence: CASSESSPRAQYF.

This chain uses TRBV5-3 with TRBJ1-6, with D unresolved. TRBV5-3 is noted as an ORF with a role that remains uncertain. CDR3 size: 13 residues. The germline V and J ends were trimmed by 3 bases and 10 bases, with 11 bases remaining between them. This chain's CDR3 is CARSSGKRSPLHF. Written as DNA, the CDR3 is TGTGCCAGAAGCTCAGGTAAGAGGTCACCCCTCCACTTT.

CDR3 sequence (DNA): TGTGCCAGCAGCTTCGGGCAGGATAGCAATCAGCCCCAGCATTTT. Its protein is CASSFGQDSNQPQHF. This chain uses TRBV7-9 with TRBJ1-5; D not resolved. The CDR3 is 15 residues long. Germline-derived CDR1 and CDR2 are SEHNR and FQNEAQ (reference sequence). Trimming left V 3 bases short and J 0 bases short, with 9 bases between.

This clone is a singleton in its sample. V is TRBV29-1 and J is TRBJ2-7; no clear D. Looked up from germline, CDR1 is SQVTM and CDR2 is ANQGSEA. The CDR3 extends over 15 amino acids. The ends were cut back, 1 base at V and 0 bases at J, with 13 bases in the middle. This CDR3 reads CSVEGVGDSSYEQYF. The DNA for the CDR3 is TGCAGCGTTGAAGGGGTTGGGGATAGCTCCTACGAGCAGTACTTC.

The chain combines TRBV7-2 with TRBJ2-7, with TRBD2 matching 11 bases. CDR3 length: 14 residues. J lost 4 bases, V lost 3 bases, and 2 bases had no gene match. Germline V gives CDR1 SGHTA, CDR2 FQGNSA. The CDR3 protein is CASSLGLADYEQYF. The CDR3 DNA reads TGTGCCAGCAGCTTGGGACTAGCGGATTACGAGCAGTACTTC.

In DNA, the CDR3 is TGTGCCAGCAGCCATGCGGGTCTGGGCTATGAGCAGTTCTTC. Its protein is CASSHAGLGYEQFF. The V call is TRBV4-2, the J call TRBJ2-1; D perhaps matches TRBD2 (5 bases). Per germline, CDR1 LGHNA and CDR2 YNFKEQ. CDR3 length: 14 amino acids. V was clipped by 3 bases and J by 8 bases, with 14 bases between them.

The chain joins TRBV13 to TRBJ1-4; D is possibly TRBD1 (6 bases). The CDR3 covers 15 residues. With 5 bases removed from V and 3 bases from J, the gap between germline ends came to 13 bases. CDR1 and CDR2 from the germline V gene are PRHDT and FYEKMQ (reference sequence). The CDR3 is CASSVAGAANEKLFF. CDR3 nucleotides: TGTGCCAGCAGCGTCGCGGGGGCGGCTAATGAAAAACTGTTTTTT.

The chain has TRBV4-3 and TRBJ2-5; possible D gene TRBD2, 6 bases. Germline-derived CDR1 and CDR2 are LGHNA and YSLEER. The CDR3 has 16 residues. The germline V and J ends were trimmed by 0 bases and 5 bases, with 16 bases remaining between them. In DNA form, the CDR3 reads TGCGCCAGCAGCCAAGATGGGAGATCGGAGGGGGAGACCCAGTACTTC. Translated, it gives CASSQDGRSEGETQYF.

The rearrangement links TRBV6-6 to TRBJ1-5, with D possibly matching TRBD1 (6 bases). The germline V gene has CDR1 MNHNY and CDR2 SVGAGI (reference sequence). This CDR3 has 14 residues. The V end lost 7 bases, the J end lost 5 bases, and 15 bases lay between the germline ends. The CDR3 reads CASIRDGGYQPQHF. CDR3 sequence (DNA): TGTGCCAGCATTCGAGACGGGGGCTATCAGCCCCAGCATTTT.

The sample holds one count of this clone. The rearrangement links TRBV19 to TRBJ2-3; 13 bases fit TRBD2. After removal of 3 bases from V and 4 bases from J, the junction contained 4 bases not matched to a gene. Per the germline V gene, CDR1 is LNHDA and CDR2 is SQIVND (reference sequence). CDR3 size: 16 residues. CDR3: CASSMKGLAGSDTQYF. CDR3 in DNA: TGTGCCAGTAGTATGAAGGGACTAGCGGGGTCAGATACGCAGTATTTT.

The chain links TRBV2 to TRBJ1-5, with D maybe TRBD1 (5 bases). The CDR3 is made up of 14 amino acids. The germline V gene has CDR1 SNHLY and CDR2 FYNNEI. Trimming removed 6 bases at V and 2 bases at J, with 11 bases between. As DNA, the CDR3 is TGTGCCAGCAGCCCGTGGGGGGGCAATCAGCCCCAGCATTTT. Its protein product is CASSPWGGNQPQHF.

The chain employs TRBV5-1 and TRBJ1-1; D may be TRBD1 (6 bases). The CDR3 loop spans 16 amino acids. CDR1 is SGHRS, CDR2 YFSETQ, per germline. V lost 0 bases and J lost 5, with 17 bases in between. CDR3 sequence reads: CASSLAPTGYRTEAFF. The CDR3 DNA reads TGCGCCAGCAGCTTGGCACCAACAGGGTATCGGACTGAAGCTTTCTTT.

V usage is TRBV11-2 and J usage is TRBJ1-2, with 8 bases matching TRBD1. The CDR3 length is 16 residues. With V trimmed by 4 bases and J by 6 bases, 13 bases remained unmatched. Germline CDR1 and CDR2: SGHAT and FQNNGV. The DNA for the CDR3 is TGTGCCAGCAGCTCTGACAGGGGAGGTGTGAGGAATGGCTACACCTTC. Encoded protein: CASSSDRGGVRNGYTF.

The chain recombines TRBV4-1 with TRBJ2-5, with TRBD2 matching over 8 bases. The V and J ends lost 0 bases and 5 bases, in that order; junction bases with no gene match: 5. The CDR3 extends over 15 amino acids. Germline V CDR1 and CDR2: MGHRA, YSYEKL. The CDR3 DNA follows: TGCGCCAGCAGCCAAGATCCCTCGGGGGGGGAGACCCAGTACTTC. Translating gives CASSQDPSGGETQYF.

The V call is TRBV4-1, the J call TRBJ1-6; D gene unclear. There are 12 residues in the CDR3. CDR1 and CDR2 (germline): MGHRA, YSYEKL. V lost 1 base, J lost 8 bases, and 3 bases lay in between. As DNA, the CDR3 is TGCGCCAGCAGCCAAGGTGATTCACCCCTCCACTTT. Translation: CASSQGDSPLHF.

The rearrangement joins TRBV7-9 to TRBJ2-5; D is perhaps TRBD1 (5 bases). V lost 5 bases and J lost 5, with 18 bases in between. The CDR3 sequence is 15 residues long. Germline V gene lookup returns CDR1 SEHNR and CDR2 FQNEAQ (reference sequence). CDR3 sequence: CASSKVSQGWETQYF. In DNA, the CDR3 is TGTGCCAGCAGCAAAGTATCCCAGGGTTGGGAGACCCAGTACTTC. Combining the CDR3 with reference TRBV7-9 and TRBJ2-5 gives the whole variable domain DTGVSQNPRHKITKRGQNVTFRCDPISEHNRLYWYRQTLGQGPEFLTYFQNEAQLEKSRLLSDRFSAERPKGSFSTLEIQRTEQGDSAMYLCASSKVSQGWETQYFGPGTRLLVL.

The rearrangement links TRBV19 to TRBJ1-2, with D maybe TRBD1 (5 bases). The CDR3 runs to 13 residues. Germline V gene sequence: CDR1 LNHDA, CDR2 SQIVND (reference sequence). The ends were cut back, 6 bases at V and 4 bases at J, with 12 bases in the middle. The CDR3 DNA reads as TGTGCCAGTAGAATGACAGCGTTCTATGGCTACACCTTC. It encodes CASRMTAFYGYTF.

This clone was found once. The chain joins TRBV5-5 to TRBJ2-7, with D perhaps TRBD1 (5 bases). V was pared by 0 bases and J by 3 bases, with 13 bases between. This CDR3 region has 15 residues. Germline-derived CDR1 and CDR2 are SGHKS and YYEKEE (reference sequence). CDR3 coding DNA: TGTGCCAGCAGCTTGGGGACATCGCCCCTCTACGAGCAGTACTTC. Encoded protein: CASSLGTSPLYEQYF.